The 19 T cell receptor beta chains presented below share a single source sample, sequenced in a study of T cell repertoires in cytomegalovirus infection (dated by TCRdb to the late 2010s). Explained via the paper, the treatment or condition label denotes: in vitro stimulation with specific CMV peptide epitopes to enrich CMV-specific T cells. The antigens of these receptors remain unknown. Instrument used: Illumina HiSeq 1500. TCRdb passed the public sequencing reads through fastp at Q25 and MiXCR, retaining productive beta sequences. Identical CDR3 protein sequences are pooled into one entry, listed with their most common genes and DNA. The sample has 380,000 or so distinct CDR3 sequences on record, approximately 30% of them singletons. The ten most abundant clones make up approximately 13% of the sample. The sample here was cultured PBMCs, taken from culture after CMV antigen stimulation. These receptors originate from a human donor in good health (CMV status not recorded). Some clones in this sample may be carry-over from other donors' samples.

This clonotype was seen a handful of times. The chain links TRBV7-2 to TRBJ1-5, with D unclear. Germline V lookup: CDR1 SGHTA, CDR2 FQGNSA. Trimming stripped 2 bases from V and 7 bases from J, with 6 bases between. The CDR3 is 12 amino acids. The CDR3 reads CASSLMRQPQHF. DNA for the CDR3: TGTGCCAGCAGCTTAATGAGACAGCCCCAGCATTTT. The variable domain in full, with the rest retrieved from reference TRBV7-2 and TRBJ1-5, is GAGVSQSPSNKVTEKGKDVELRCDPISGHTALYWYRQSLGQGLEFLIYFQGNSAPDKSGLPSDRFSAERTGGSVSTLTIQRTQQEDSAVYLCASSLMRQPQHFGDGTRLSIL.

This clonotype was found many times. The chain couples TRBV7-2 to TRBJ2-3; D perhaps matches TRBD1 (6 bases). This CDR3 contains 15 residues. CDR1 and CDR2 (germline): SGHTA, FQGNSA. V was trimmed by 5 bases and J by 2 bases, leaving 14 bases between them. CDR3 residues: CASSPRSGDTDTQYF. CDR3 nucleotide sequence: TGTGCCAGCAGCCCCCGCTCAGGGGACACAGATACGCAGTATTTT.

The CDR3 protein is CASSSDSGPLDEQFF. The CDR3 bases are TGTGCCAGCAGTTCGGATAGCGGTCCACTCGATGAGCAGTTCTTC. The rearrangement uses TRBV12-3 or TRBV12-4 and TRBJ2-1; weak D call: TRBD2 (6 bases). With 4 bases removed from V and 8 bases from J, the gap between germline ends came to 18 bases. This CDR3 is built from 15 residues.

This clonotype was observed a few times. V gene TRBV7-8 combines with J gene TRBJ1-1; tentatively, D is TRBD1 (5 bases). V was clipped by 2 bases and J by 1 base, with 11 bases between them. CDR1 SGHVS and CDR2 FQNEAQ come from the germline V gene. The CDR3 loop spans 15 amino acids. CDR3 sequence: CASSLRARENTEAFF. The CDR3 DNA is TGTGCCAGCAGCTTACGGGCCAGGGAGAACACTGAAGCTTTCTTT.

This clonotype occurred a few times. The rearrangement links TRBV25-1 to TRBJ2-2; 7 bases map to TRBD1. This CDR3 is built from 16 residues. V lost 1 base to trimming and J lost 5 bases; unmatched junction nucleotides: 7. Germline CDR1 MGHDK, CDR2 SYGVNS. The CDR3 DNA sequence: TGTGCCAGCAGTGAATTTTCTAGGGGGCGAACCGGGGAGCTGTTTTTT. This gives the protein CASSEFSRGRTGELFF.

This CDR3 reads CASSQDPGLAFEQFF. CDR3 bases: TGCGCCAGCAGCCAAGATCCGGGACTAGCATTTGAGCAGTTCTTC. The V and J genes are TRBV4-1 and TRBJ2-1, with TRBD2 identical over 9 bases. V lost 0 bases, J lost 9 bases, and 6 bases stayed unmatched. There are 15 residues in the CDR3. The germline gives CDR1 MGHRA, CDR2 YSYEKL.

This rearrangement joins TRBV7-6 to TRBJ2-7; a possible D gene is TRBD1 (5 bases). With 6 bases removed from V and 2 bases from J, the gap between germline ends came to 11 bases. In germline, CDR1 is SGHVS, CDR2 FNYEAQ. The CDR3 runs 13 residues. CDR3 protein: CASRKQEAYEQYF. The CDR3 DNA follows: TGTGCCAGCAGGAAACAGGAAGCCTACGAGCAGTACTTC.

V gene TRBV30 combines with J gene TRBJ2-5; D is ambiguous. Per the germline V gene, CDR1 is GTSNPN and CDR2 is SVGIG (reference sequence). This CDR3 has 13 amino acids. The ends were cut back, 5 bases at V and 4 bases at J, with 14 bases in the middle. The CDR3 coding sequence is TGTGCCTGGGGTGGACCGGTGTTAGAGACCCAGTACTTC. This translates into CAWGGPVLETQYF.

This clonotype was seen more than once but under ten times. The CDR3 spells CASLAQRGTDTQYF. Written as DNA, the CDR3 is TGTGCCAGCCTCGCCCAGCGCGGCACAGATACGCAGTATTTT. The chain recombines TRBV7-6 with TRBJ2-3, with no clear D. The V and J ends lost 8 bases and 1 base respectively, with 13 bases between them. The CDR3 extends over 14 amino acids. From germline, CDR1 is SGHVS and CDR2 FNYEAQ.

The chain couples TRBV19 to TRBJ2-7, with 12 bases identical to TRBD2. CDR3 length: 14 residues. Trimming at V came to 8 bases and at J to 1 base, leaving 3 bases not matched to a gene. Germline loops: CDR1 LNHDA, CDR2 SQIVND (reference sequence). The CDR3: CASQLAGGSYEQYF. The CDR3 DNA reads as TGTGCCAGTCAACTAGCGGGAGGATCCTACGAGCAGTACTTC.

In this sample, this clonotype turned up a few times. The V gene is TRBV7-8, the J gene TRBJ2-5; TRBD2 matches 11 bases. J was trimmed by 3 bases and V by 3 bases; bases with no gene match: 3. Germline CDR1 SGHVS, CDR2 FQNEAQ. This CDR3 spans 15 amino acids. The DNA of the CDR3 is TGTGCCAGCAGCTTGGAACTAGCGGGAGAAGAGACCCAGTACTTC. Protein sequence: CASSLELAGEETQYF.

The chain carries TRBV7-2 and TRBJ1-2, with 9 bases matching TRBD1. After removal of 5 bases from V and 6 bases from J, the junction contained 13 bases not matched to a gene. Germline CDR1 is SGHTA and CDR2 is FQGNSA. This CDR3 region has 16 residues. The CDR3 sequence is CASSPGTGRYYDGYTF. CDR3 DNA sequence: TGTGCCAGCAGCCCCGGGACAGGGAGGTATTACGATGGCTACACCTTC. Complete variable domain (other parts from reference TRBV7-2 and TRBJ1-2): GAGVSQSPSNKVTEKGKDVELRCDPISGHTALYWYRQSLGQGLEFLIYFQGNSAPDKSGLPSDRFSAERTGGSVSTLTIQRTQQEDSAVYLCASSPGTGRYYDGYTFGSGTRLTVV.

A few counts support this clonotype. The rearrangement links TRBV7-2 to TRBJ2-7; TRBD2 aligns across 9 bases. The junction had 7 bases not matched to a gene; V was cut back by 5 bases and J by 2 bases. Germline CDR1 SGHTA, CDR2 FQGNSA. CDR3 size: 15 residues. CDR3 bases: TGTGCCAGCAGCCCAATAGCGGGAGCCCCCTACGAGCAGTACGTC. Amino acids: CASSPIAGAPYEQYV.

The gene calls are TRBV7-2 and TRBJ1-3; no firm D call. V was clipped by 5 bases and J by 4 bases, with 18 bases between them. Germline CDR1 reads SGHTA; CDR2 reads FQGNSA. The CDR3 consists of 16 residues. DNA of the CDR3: TGTGCCAGCAGCAAGGGCGGGCAAAACTGGGGAAACACCATATATTTT. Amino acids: CASSKGGQNWGNTIYF.

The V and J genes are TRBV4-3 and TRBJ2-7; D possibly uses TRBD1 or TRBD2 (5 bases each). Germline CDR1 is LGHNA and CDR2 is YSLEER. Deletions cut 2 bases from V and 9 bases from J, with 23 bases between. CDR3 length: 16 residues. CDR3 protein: CASSQILWDPVGGQYF. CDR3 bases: TGCGCCAGCAGCCAAATACTATGGGACCCGGTTGGGGGGCAGTACTTC.

The DNA for the CDR3 is TGTGCCAGCAGGAGACAGGGCGGAGAGCAGTTCTTC. The encoded protein is CASRRQGGEQFF. V is TRBV12-3 or TRBV12-4 and J is TRBJ2-1; 7 nucleotides agree with TRBD1. V dropped 6 bases and J dropped 10; count of bases not matched to a gene: 6. There are 12 residues in the CDR3.

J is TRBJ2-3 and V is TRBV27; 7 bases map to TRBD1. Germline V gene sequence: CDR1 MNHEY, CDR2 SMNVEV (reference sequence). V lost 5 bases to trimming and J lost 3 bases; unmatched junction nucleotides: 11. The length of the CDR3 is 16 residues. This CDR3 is CASSLTNHRGTDTQYF. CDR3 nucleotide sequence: TGTGCCAGCAGTCTGACTAACCACAGGGGTACAGATACGCAGTATTTT.

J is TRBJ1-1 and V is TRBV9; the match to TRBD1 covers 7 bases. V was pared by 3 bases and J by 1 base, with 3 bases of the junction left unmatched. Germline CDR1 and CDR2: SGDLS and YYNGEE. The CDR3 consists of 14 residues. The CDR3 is CASSGRQGNTEAFF. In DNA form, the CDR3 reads TGTGCCAGCAGCGGGCGACAGGGGAACACTGAAGCTTTCTTT.

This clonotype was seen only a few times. CDR3 nucleotides: TGTGCCAGCAGTCGCGCCGGGGGAAGCACAGATACGCAGTATTTT. Protein: CASSRAGGSTDTQYF. The chain uses TRBV6-1 and TRBJ2-3; D is perhaps TRBD2 (6 bases). The CDR3 is 15 amino acids. Germline assignment: CDR1 MNHNS and CDR2 SASEGT. Trimming shortened V by 5 bases and J by 0 bases, and 12 bases separated the two germline ends.